Following are 21 T cell receptor beta chains from one sample sequenced in a study of T cell responses to AZD1222 COVID-19 vaccine. Assay: immunoSEQ multiplex PCR; the TCRdb copy retains only in-frame clones and omits some. Among 120,000 to 150,000 clones listed, 88% were seen once. Sequencing used peripheral blood, obtained on day 0 of MenACWY control vaccination. All receptors derive from an adult in good health.

The gene calls are TRBV4-2 and TRBJ1-6; TRBD1 aligns across 8 bases. The CDR3 is 18 amino acids. Trimming at V came to 0 bases and at J to 7 bases, leaving 11 bases not matched to a gene. Germline V gene lookup returns CDR1 LGHNA and CDR2 YNFKEQ. The CDR3 protein is CASSQDFLGQGGNSPLHF. The CDR3 nucleotides are TGTGCCAGCAGCCAAGATTTCCTTGGACAGGGAGGGAATTCACCCCTCCACTTT.

The chain employs TRBV4-1 and TRBJ1-5; 7 nucleotides agree with TRBD1. The CDR3 sequence is 15 residues long. V lost 4 bases to trimming and J lost 3 bases; unmatched junction nucleotides: 6. Germline V lookup: CDR1 MGHRA, CDR2 YSYEKL. CDR3 sequence reads: CASSPQGTVNQPQHF. As DNA, the CDR3 is TGCGCCAGCAGCCCTCAGGGGACAGTCAATCAGCCCCAGCATTTT.

The table lists this clone with a few counts. This chain uses TRBV6-5 with TRBJ2-1; D unclear. From germline, CDR1 is MNHEY and CDR2 SVGAGI. The CDR3 runs to 12 residues. V lost 6 bases, J lost 5 bases, and 8 bases lay in between. For the CDR3, the DNA is TGTGCCAGCAGGGGGTTCGACAATGAGCAGTTCTTC. Its translation is CASRGFDNEQFF.

The V and J genes are TRBV7-8 and TRBJ2-1; no definite D call. Germline CDR1 reads SGHVS; CDR2 reads FQNEAQ. With 2 bases removed from V and 6 bases from J, the gap between germline ends came to 17 bases. CDR3 length equals 16 residues. CDR3 sequence reads: CASSLIVRRTINEQFF. The CDR3 nucleotides read TGTGCCAGCAGCTTAATAGTGCGGAGAACCATCAATGAGCAGTTCTTC.

V usage is TRBV7-6 and J usage is TRBJ1-4; D uncertain. Trimming shortened V by 6 bases and J by 1 base, and 15 bases separated the two germline ends. CDR3 length: 16 residues. Germline assignment: CDR1 SGHVS and CDR2 FNYEAQ. In DNA form, the CDR3 reads TGTGCCAGCAGGCAGCGGGCCCCGGGAACTAATGAAAAACTGTTTTTT. It encodes CASRQRAPGTNEKLFF.

The sample holds a few counts of this clone. V and J are TRBV6-2 or TRBV6-3 and TRBJ1-5, with TRBD1 matching over 7 bases. V trimming: 6 bases; J trimming: 0 bases; junction bases outside the gene matches: 5. The CDR3 contains 15 residues. Germline loops: CDR1 MNHEY, CDR2 SVGEGT. Here the CDR3 reads CASSEGQFSNQPQHF. CDR3 bases: TGTGCCAGCAGCGAGGGACAGTTTAGCAATCAGCCCCAGCATTTT.

The chain is built from TRBV9 and TRBJ1-5; TRBD1 is a possible D gene (5 bases). V was shortened by 3 bases and J by 4 bases, with 11 bases between the two germline ends. Per germline, CDR1 SGDLS and CDR2 YYNGEE. The CDR3 extends over 14 amino acids. In DNA form, the CDR3 reads TGTGCCAGCAGCGCCGGAGGGGTGAATCAGCCCCAGCATTTT. Its translation is CASSAGGVNQPQHF.

The chain combines TRBV6-6 with TRBJ2-3; 11 positions agree with TRBD1. Germline CDR1 and CDR2: MNHNY and SVGAGI (reference sequence). The CDR3 is made up of 16 amino acids. V shed 1 base and J 6 bases; nucleotides not matched to a gene: 6. DNA for the CDR3: TGTGCCAGCAGTTACTTGGGGACAGGGGGACGGGATACGCAGTATTTT. Protein sequence: CASSYLGTGGRDTQYF.

The chain joins TRBV10-3 to TRBJ1-1; D unresolved. There are 12 residues in the CDR3. CDR1 and CDR2 (germline): ENHRY, SYGVKD. V was shortened by 4 bases and J by 8 bases, with 11 bases between the two germline ends. In nucleotides, the CDR3 is TGTGCCATCAGTGGAAGGGAAGCCGAAGCTTTCTTT. It codes for CAISGREAEAFF.

The rearrangement uses TRBV28 and TRBJ2-2, with D possibly TRBD2 on 5 matching bases. CDR3 length: 16 residues. The ends were cut back, 5 bases at V and 1 base at J, with 14 bases in the middle. Germline loops: CDR1 MDHEN, CDR2 SYDVKM. The CDR3 nucleotides read TGTGCCAGCAGTCCCGGAGGTGACCAGAACACCGGGGAGCTGTTTTTT. It specifies CASSPGGDQNTGELFF. Variable domain in full (rest from reference TRBV28 and TRBJ2-2): DVKVTQSSRYLVKRTGEKVFLECVQDMDHENMFWYRQDPGLGLRLIYFSYDVKMKEKGDIPEGYSVSREKKERFSLILESASTNQTSMYLCASSPGGDQNTGELFFGEGSRLTVL.

The genes are TRBV30 and TRBJ2-7, with D tentatively TRBD1 (6 bases). The germline V and J ends were trimmed by 3 bases and 2 bases, with 14 bases remaining between them. Germline CDR1 and CDR2: GTSNPN and SVGIG (reference sequence). This CDR3 has 14 amino acids. The CDR3 DNA follows: TGTGCCTGGAGGGGACAATCGAGTACCTACGAGCAGTACTTC. Translated: CAWRGQSSTYEQYF.

The V call is TRBV11-2, the J call TRBJ2-6; D is unclear. V was trimmed by 1 base and J by 4 bases, leaving 5 bases between them. Per the germline V gene, CDR1 is SGHAT and CDR2 is FQNNGV. This CDR3 spans 14 amino acids. The CDR3 DNA reads TGTGCCAGCAGCTTAGGTGGGGGGGCCAACGTCCTGACTTTC. Protein: CASSLGGGANVLTF. The full variable domain, rest sourced from reference TRBV11-2 and TRBJ2-6, is EAGVAQSPRYKIIEKRQSVAFWCNPISGHATLYWYQQILGQGPKLLIQFQNNGVVDDSQLPKDRFSAERLKGVDSTLKIQPAKLEDSAVYLCASSLGGGANVLTFGAGSRLTVL.

This clone came up many times. The V and J genes are TRBV12-3 or TRBV12-4 and TRBJ1-5, with D uncertain. With 5 bases removed from V and 6 bases from J, the gap between germline ends came to 11 bases. The CDR3 is 13 residues long. In DNA, the CDR3 is TGTGCCAGCAGTGTTGACCCTGGTCAGCCCCAGCATTTT. This gives the protein CASSVDPGQPQHF.

This chain joins TRBV18 and TRBJ1-2, with D uncertain. Trimming took off 2 bases at V and 2 bases at J, with 6 bases between the two ends. Germline CDR1 reads KGHSH; CDR2 reads LQKENI. This CDR3 is built from 13 residues. CDR3 protein: CASSPVGNYGYTF. For the CDR3, the DNA is TGTGCCAGCTCACCAGTAGGAAACTATGGCTACACCTTC.

The chain uses TRBV28 and TRBJ1-5; D remains unclear. CDR3 size: 15 residues. The germline CDR1 and CDR2 sequences are MDHEN and SYDVKM. V was pared by 6 bases and J by 4 bases, with 16 bases between. The CDR3 DNA reads as TGTGCCAGCAGGACCCCCGAGGGAGATAATCAGCCCCAGCATTTT. It translates to CASRTPEGDNQPQHF.

The J gene is TRBJ1-1, the V gene TRBV5-1; tentatively, D is TRBD1 (6 bases). The length of the CDR3 is 13 residues. The V end was cut by 4 bases, the J end by 7 bases, with 14 bases between. Germline V gene sequence: CDR1 SGHRS, CDR2 YFSETQ. CDR3 coding DNA: TGCGCCAGCAGCCCGAGGGGGGCTAATGAAGCTTTCTTT. This gives the protein CASSPRGANEAFF.

The chain carries TRBV30 and TRBJ1-2; possible D gene TRBD1, 6 bases. The length of the CDR3 is 12 residues. CDR1 GTSNPN and CDR2 SVGIG come from the germline V gene (reference sequence). The V end lost 4 bases, the J end lost 3 bases, and 9 bases lay between the germline ends. CDR3 in DNA: TGTGCCTGGATCGGGGGCCACTATGGCTACACCTTC. Amino acid sequence: CAWIGGHYGYTF.

V is TRBV28 and J is TRBJ2-1, with TRBD1 identical over 9 bases. Germline V CDR1 and CDR2: MDHEN, SYDVKM. The CDR3 is 14 residues long. The trim removed 7 bases at V and 6 bases at J, leaving 7 bases unmatched. The chain's CDR3 is CASTRQGGFNEQFF. CDR3 nucleotide sequence: TGTGCCAGCACGAGACAGGGGGGGTTCAATGAGCAGTTCTTC.

The chain has TRBV29-1 and TRBJ2-7; 8 bases fit TRBD1. The J segment lost 2 bases and the V segment lost 1 base, leaving 4 bases of the junction unmatched. The germline V gene has CDR1 SQVTM and CDR2 ANQGSEA. The CDR3 is made up of 14 amino acids. Here the CDR3 DNA reads TGCAGCGTTGAAGGAGGGACAGGAACCTACGAGCAGTACTTC. Protein product: CSVEGGTGTYEQYF.

The chain links TRBV18 to TRBJ1-1; D is unresolved. The CDR3 runs to 12 residues. Germline V gene sequence: CDR1 KGHSH, CDR2 LQKENI. Trimming pared 6 bases from V and 1 base from J, leaving 6 bases between. The DNA for the CDR3 is TGTGCCAGCTCGATGGGGAACACTGAAGCTTTCTTT. This codes for CASSMGNTEAFF.

This sequence joins TRBV3-1 (or the pseudogene TRBV3-2) and TRBJ2-7, with D perhaps TRBD1 (6 bases). Per the germline V gene, CDR1 is LGHDT and CDR2 is YNNKEL (reference sequence). The V end was cut by 0 bases, the J end by 4 bases, with 10 bases between. The CDR3 has 14 amino acids. The CDR3, as DNA: TGTGCCAGCAGCCAAGAGCAGGGGAGATACGAGCAGTACTTC. Protein sequence: CASSQEQGRYEQYF.